This TCR beta chain originates from a study of blood T cells in healthy people across ages. CDR3 length: 13 amino acids. CDR1 LGHNA and CDR2 YSLEER come from the germline V gene. V was cut by 0 bases and J by 4 bases, with 6 bases left in between. The authors ran a second PCR of 7 to 11 cycles using a sample-barcoded 5' primer and a J-beta primer mix. TCRdb itself ran the 5' RACE reads through MiXCR, one entry per CDR3 protein. The table includes fewer than 1,200,000 distinct CDR3 sequences, about 25% detected once. Study conclusions and caveats: More naive CD4+ cells and higher diversity marked long-lived donors relative to aged donors.

This clonotype came up a few times. The antigen is undetermined. This sample was shared with a second study, whose subject was T cells of mothers and their children. That work adds: Healthy Caucasian mothers, a few in number, and their six children were the donors.

The chain combines TRBV4-3 with TRBJ1-1; no definite D call. The sequence came from a girl aged 2-10 years in good health. The sequenced sample consisted of blood. The CDR3 nucleotides read TGCGCCAGCAGCCAAGATGAAGGCACTGAAGCTTTCTTT. This sequence encodes CASSQDEGTEAFF.